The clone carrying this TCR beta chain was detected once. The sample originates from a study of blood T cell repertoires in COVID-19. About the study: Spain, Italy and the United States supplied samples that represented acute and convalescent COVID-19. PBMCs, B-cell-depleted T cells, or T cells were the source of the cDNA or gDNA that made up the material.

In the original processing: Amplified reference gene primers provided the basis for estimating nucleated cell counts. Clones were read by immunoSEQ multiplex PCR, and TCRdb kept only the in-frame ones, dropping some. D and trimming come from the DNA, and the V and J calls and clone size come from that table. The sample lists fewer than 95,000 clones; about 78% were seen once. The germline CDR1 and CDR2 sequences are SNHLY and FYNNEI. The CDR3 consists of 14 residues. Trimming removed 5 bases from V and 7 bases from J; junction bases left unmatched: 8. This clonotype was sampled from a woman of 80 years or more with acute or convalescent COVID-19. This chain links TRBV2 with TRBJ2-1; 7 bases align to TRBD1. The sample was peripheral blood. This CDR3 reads CASSRDRAVNEQFF. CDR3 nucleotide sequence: TGTGCCAGCAGTCGAGACAGGGCGGTGAATGAGCAGTTCTTC.